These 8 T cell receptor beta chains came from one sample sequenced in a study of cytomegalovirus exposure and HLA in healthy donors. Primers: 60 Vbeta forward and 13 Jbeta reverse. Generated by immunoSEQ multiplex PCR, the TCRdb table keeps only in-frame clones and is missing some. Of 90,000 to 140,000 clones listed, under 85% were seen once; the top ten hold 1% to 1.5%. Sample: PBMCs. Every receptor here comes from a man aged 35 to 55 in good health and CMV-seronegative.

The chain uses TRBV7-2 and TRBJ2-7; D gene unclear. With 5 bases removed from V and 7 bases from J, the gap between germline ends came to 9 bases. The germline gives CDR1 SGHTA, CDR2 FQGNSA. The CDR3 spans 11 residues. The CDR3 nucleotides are TGTGCCAGCAGCCCCCTGCGGGAGCAGTACTTC. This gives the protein CASSPLREQYF.

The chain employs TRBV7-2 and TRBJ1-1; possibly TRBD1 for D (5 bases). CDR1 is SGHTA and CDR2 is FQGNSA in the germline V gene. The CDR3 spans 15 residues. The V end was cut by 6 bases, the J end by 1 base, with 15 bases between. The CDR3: CASRFKRGSNTEAFF. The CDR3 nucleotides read TGTGCCAGCAGGTTCAAACGGGGGTCGAACACTGAAGCTTTCTTT.

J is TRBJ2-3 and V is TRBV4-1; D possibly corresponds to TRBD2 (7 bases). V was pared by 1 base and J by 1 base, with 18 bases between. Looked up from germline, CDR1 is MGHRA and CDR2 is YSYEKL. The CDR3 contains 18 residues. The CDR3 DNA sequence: TGCGCCAGCAGCCAAGTATCGCGGGGGCAGGGTCGCACAGATACGCAGTATTTT. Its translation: CASSQVSRGQGRTDTQYF.

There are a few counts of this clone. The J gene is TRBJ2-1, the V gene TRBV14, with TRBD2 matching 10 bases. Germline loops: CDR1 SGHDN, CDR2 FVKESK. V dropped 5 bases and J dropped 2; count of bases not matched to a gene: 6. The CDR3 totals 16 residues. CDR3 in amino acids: CASSAPSGGPYNEQFF. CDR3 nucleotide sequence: TGTGCCAGCAGCGCCCCTAGCGGGGGCCCCTACAATGAGCAGTTCTTC.

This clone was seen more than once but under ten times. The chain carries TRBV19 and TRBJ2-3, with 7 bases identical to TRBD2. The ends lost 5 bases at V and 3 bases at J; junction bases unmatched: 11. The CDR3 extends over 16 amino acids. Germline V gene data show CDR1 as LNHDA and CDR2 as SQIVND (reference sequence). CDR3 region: CASSGLWGGRTDTQYF. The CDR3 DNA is TGTGCCAGTAGTGGATTATGGGGGGGACGGACAGATACGCAGTATTTT.

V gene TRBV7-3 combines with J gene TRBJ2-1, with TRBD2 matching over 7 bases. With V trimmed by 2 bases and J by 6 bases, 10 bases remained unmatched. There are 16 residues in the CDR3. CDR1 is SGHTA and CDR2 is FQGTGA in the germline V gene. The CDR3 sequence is CASSLELGEGSNEQFF. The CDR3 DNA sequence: TGTGCCAGCAGCTTAGAACTTGGGGAGGGGTCCAATGAGCAGTTCTTC.

The CDR3 sequence is CASREGQGWETQYF. In DNA, the CDR3 is TGTGCCAGCAGAGAGGGACAGGGGTGGGAGACCCAGTACTTC. The genes are TRBV2 and TRBJ2-5, with 10 nucleotides matching TRBD1. Germline assignment: CDR1 SNHLY and CDR2 FYNNEI. CDR3 length: 14 residues. The V and J ends lost 6 bases and 5 bases, in that order; junction bases with no gene match: 6.

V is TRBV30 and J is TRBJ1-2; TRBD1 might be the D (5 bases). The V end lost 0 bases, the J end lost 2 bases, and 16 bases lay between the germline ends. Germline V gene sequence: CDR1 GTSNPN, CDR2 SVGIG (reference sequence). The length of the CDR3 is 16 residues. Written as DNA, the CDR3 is TGTGCCTGGAGTGTATTTAGGGGTCGGGTGAACTATGGCTACACCTTC. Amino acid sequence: CAWSVFRGRVNYGYTF.